This T cell receptor beta chain was captured by sequencing in a study of T cell changes during pregnancy in multiple sclerosis. V was clipped by 2 bases and J by 2 bases, with 4 bases between them. This CDR3 region has 11 residues. Germline loops: CDR1 GTSNPN, CDR2 SVGIG (reference sequence). Method: immunoSEQ multiplex PCR; TCRdb's copy keeps in-frame clones and lacks some. The sample lists about 60,000 clones, under 95% seen once, with 1.3% in the top ten. The sequences come from peripheral blood, collected in the second trimester of pregnancy. The J gene is TRBJ2-7, the V gene TRBV30; D unresolved. The TCR sequence derives from a female donor with multiple sclerosis, enrolled in a pregnancy study. The CDR3: CAWSSTYEQYF. DNA for the CDR3: TGTGCCTGGAGTTCTACCTACGAGCAGTACTTC. Looking up the rest from reference TRBV30 and TRBJ2-7 gives the full variable domain: SQTIHQWPATLVQPVGSPLSLECTVEGTSNPNLYWYRQAAGRGLQLLFYSVGIGQISSEVPQNLSASRPQDRQFILSSKKLLLSDSGFYLCAWSSTYEQYFGPGTRLTVT.